This TCR beta chain derives from a study of blood T cell repertoires in COVID-19. V lost 5 bases and J lost 4, with 11 bases in between. Germline CDR1 MNHEY, CDR2 SVGAGI. The CDR3 runs 14 residues. Some clones are missing from TCRdb's copy, which holds only in-frame ones; the method was immunoSEQ multiplex PCR. The table lists under 200,000 clones, under 85% of them singletons. The receptor was derived from a man aged 55 to 69 who had recovered from COVID-19. The J gene is TRBJ1-4, the V gene TRBV6-5; weak D call: TRBD1 (6 bases). The sample consisted of peripheral blood. The DNA of the CDR3 is TGTGCCAGCAGTCCCAGGGGATATAATGAAAAACTGTTTTTT. Translated: CASSPRGYNEKLFF.